This T cell receptor (beta chain) stems from a study of blood T cell repertoires in COVID-19. The assay was immunoSEQ multiplex PCR, and TCRdb's table has in-frame clones only and misses some. The table records roughly 140,000 clones, more than 65% of them present only once. The trim removed 3 bases at V and 8 bases at J, leaving 6 bases unmatched. Germline CDR1 reads MNHEY; CDR2 reads SVGAGI. This CDR3 has 13 residues. The clonotype comes from a human donor in a cohort sampled during active COVID-19. The sample consisted of peripheral blood. The J gene is TRBJ1-2, the V gene TRBV6-5, with 7 bases aligning to TRBD1. CDR3 in amino acids: CASSYGQARGYTF. The CDR3 bases are TGTGCCAGCAGTTATGGACAGGCTCGGGGCTACACCTTC.